This T cell receptor (beta chain) originates from a study of blood T cell repertoires in COVID-19. The assay was immunoSEQ multiplex PCR, and TCRdb's table has in-frame clones only and misses some. This sample carries around 250,000 clones, roughly 80% of them seen once, and the ten largest clones take 3.4%. Looked up from germline, CDR1 is LGHNA and CDR2 is YSLEER. The CDR3 consists of 16 residues. Trimming removed 4 bases from V and 7 bases from J, with 20 bases in between. V gene TRBV4-3 combines with J gene TRBJ1-3; the D gene is possibly TRBD1 (6 bases). The clonotype comes from a woman aged 18-30 years with acute or convalescent COVID-19. The sample comprised peripheral blood. The CDR3 coding sequence is TGCGCCAGCAGCCCAGGCTGGGGGCAGGGGTGGAACACCATATATTTT. Translated, it gives CASSPGWGQGWNTIYF.